The 2 T cell receptor beta chains given below trace back to one sample, sequenced in a study of T-cell reconstitution after alpha-beta-depleted transplantation in children. Unique molecular identifiers were used in preparing the TCRbeta library. One entry per CDR3 protein results from TCRdb running MiXCR on the PCR reads. The table includes around 370,000 distinct CDR3 sequences, 10% detected once. Here the sequenced sample was PBMCs from the stem cell graft donor, taken from the stem cell graft. The receptor source for this set is a human donor who donated a stem cell graft to a child with acute lymphoblastic leukemia.

Ten or more counts support this clonotype. This chain uses TRBV11-2 with TRBJ2-5; 8 bases agree with TRBD2. V lost 4 bases to trimming and J lost 3 bases; unmatched junction nucleotides: 19. Germline CDR1 SGHAT, CDR2 FQNNGV. This CDR3 is built from 19 residues. The CDR3: CASSSPLRRAGVLEETQYF. Here the CDR3 DNA reads TGTGCCAGCAGCTCCCCCCTACGGCGAGCGGGAGTTCTCGAAGAGACCCAGTACTTC.

J is TRBJ2-7 and V is TRBV10-3; D possibly corresponds to TRBD2 (5 bases). Germline CDR1 is ENHRY and CDR2 is SYGVKD. Trimming took off 11 bases at V and 1 base at J, with 30 bases between the two ends. The CDR3 is 18 amino acids. The CDR3 coding sequence is TGTGCCCACTCACCACGAGACTATTTGCGTGTGGGGTCCTACGAGCAGTACTTC. Translated, it gives CAHSPRDYLRVGSYEQYF.